The 17 T cell receptor beta chains listed next were all sequenced from one sample in a study of cytomegalovirus exposure and HLA in healthy donors. Both 60 Vbeta primers and 13 Jbeta primers went into the PCR. Produced via immunoSEQ multiplex PCR; TCRdb's table is partial and in-frame only. The sample contains 150,000 to 200,000 clones, 70% to 90% of which appear only once. The sequenced material came from PBMCs. The receptors were gathered from a man younger than 35 in good health and CMV-seropositive.

The V call is TRBV9, the J call TRBJ2-7; 8 bases match TRBD2. Germline V gene data show CDR1 as SGDLS and CDR2 as YYNGEE. The CDR3 is 15 amino acids. Germline trimming cut 4 bases from V and 7 bases from J; bases unmatched to any gene: 13. The CDR3 spells CASSPPGLESGEQYF. CDR3 in DNA: TGTGCCAGCAGCCCACCGGGACTAGAGTCAGGGGAGCAGTACTTC. The whole variable domain, remainder taken from reference TRBV9 and TRBJ2-7, is DSGVTQTPKHLITATGQRVTLRCSPRSGDLSVYWYQQSLDQGLQFLIQYYNGEERAKGNILERFSAQQFPDLHSELNLSSLELGDSALYFCASSPPGLESGEQYFGPGTRLTVT.

The rearrangement links TRBV18 to TRBJ2-2; 9 bases align to TRBD1. The germline V gene has CDR1 KGHSH and CDR2 LQKENI. This CDR3 has 16 residues. V gave up 6 bases and J gave up 2 bases; unmatched junction bases: 7. As DNA, the CDR3 is TGTGCCAGCTCCCCGGACAGGGGCCCTAACACCGGGGAGCTGTTTTTT. Residues: CASSPDRGPNTGELFF.

In DNA form, the CDR3 reads TGTGCCAGCAGTTTAGGGGGGGGGACCTATGGCTACACCTTC. Encoded protein: CASSLGGGTYGYTF. J is TRBJ1-2 and V is TRBV27; tentatively, D is TRBD1 (5 bases). This CDR3 region has 14 residues. CDR1 is MNHEY, CDR2 SMNVEV, per germline (reference sequence). Deletions cut 2 bases from V and 4 bases from J, with 11 bases between.

The chain is built from TRBV30 and TRBJ2-7; a possible D gene is TRBD1 (6 bases). Germline CDR1 is GTSNPN and CDR2 is SVGIG (reference sequence). This CDR3 has 13 amino acids. V was trimmed by 8 bases and J by 2 bases, leaving 16 bases between them. The chain's CDR3 is CARDQGTPYEQYF. CDR3 nucleotides: TGTGCCCGAGACCAGGGGACCCCCTACGAGCAGTACTTC.

CDR3 in amino acids: CASSVGVRGSEAFF. In nucleotides, the CDR3 is TGCGCCAGCAGTGTTGGGGTCAGGGGGTCTGAAGCTTTCTTT. The rearrangement joins TRBV10-1 to TRBJ1-1; 7 bases align to TRBD1. CDR1 is WNHNN, CDR2 SYGVQD, per germline (reference sequence). The V and J ends lost 4 bases and 6 bases, in that order; junction bases with no gene match: 8. This CDR3 spans 14 amino acids.

The V call is TRBV5-6, the J call TRBJ2-5; no reliable D call. V lost 3 bases, J lost 4 bases, and 4 bases lay in between. The CDR3 runs 11 residues. From germline, CDR1 is SGHDT and CDR2 YYEEEE. This CDR3 is CASSSRETQYF. The CDR3 nucleotides are TGTGCCAGCAGCTCCAGAGAGACCCAGTACTTC.

This clone was seen only a few times. J is TRBJ1-1 and V is TRBV6-5; D may be TRBD1 (6 bases). The CDR3 spans 14 residues. Germline V gives CDR1 MNHEY, CDR2 SVGAGI. Trimming stripped 5 bases from V and 6 bases from J, with 16 bases between. The DNA of the CDR3 is TGTGCCAGCAGTCCAGGGGTCGGGAGGGCTGAAGCTTTCTTT. It codes for CASSPGVGRAEAFF.

The rearrangement uses TRBV25-1 and TRBJ1-2; the match to TRBD1 covers 7 bases. CDR1 is MGHDK, CDR2 SYGVNS, per germline. This CDR3 is built from 16 residues. Trimming took 2 bases from V and 3 from J; bases not matched to a gene: 9. The CDR3 here is CASSEGATGLDYGYTF. The CDR3 DNA follows: TGTGCCAGCAGTGAAGGAGCGACAGGGCTGGACTATGGCTACACCTTC.

The rearrangement joins TRBV9 to TRBJ1-6; 8 bases match TRBD1. Germline loops: CDR1 SGDLS, CDR2 YYNGEE. The CDR3 loop spans 14 amino acids. The J segment lost 8 bases and the V segment lost 3 bases, leaving 4 bases of the junction unmatched. CDR3 DNA: TGTGCCAGCAGCGCGGGACAGGCGGATTCACCCCTCCACTTT. Its protein product is CASSAGQADSPLHF.

The chain is built from TRBV25-1 and TRBJ1-2; D is possibly TRBD1 (6 bases). Between the trimmed V and J ends, which lost 1 base and 2 bases, there was a span of 11 bases. CDR1 MGHDK and CDR2 SYGVNS come from the germline V gene. The CDR3 loop spans 15 amino acids. CDR3 loop: CASSEWGGPNYGYTF. CDR3 DNA: TGTGCCAGCAGTGAATGGGGGGGGCCCAACTATGGCTACACCTTC.

CDR3 loop: CATGQGAREQYF. The CDR3 nucleotides read TGTGCTACGGGACAGGGTGCGCGCGAGCAGTACTTC. This chain links TRBV6-5 with TRBJ2-7; 9 bases are shared with TRBD1. Germline V gene sequence: CDR1 MNHEY, CDR2 SVGAGI. This CDR3 spans 12 amino acids.

V gene TRBV6-1 combines with J gene TRBJ2-3; the match to TRBD1 covers 7 bases. V was clipped by 4 bases and J by 2 bases; unmatched bases: 9. The CDR3 has 16 residues. CDR1 and CDR2 (germline): MNHNS, SASEGT. CDR3 sequence reads: CASSAGQSPITDTQYF. CDR3 nucleotide sequence: TGTGCCAGCAGTGCGGGACAGTCCCCCATCACAGATACGCAGTATTTT.

The chain couples TRBV27 to TRBJ1-6; D is possibly TRBD1 (5 bases). The CDR3 consists of 14 residues. Between the trimmed V and J ends, which lost 6 bases and 4 bases, there was a span of 10 bases. The germline V gene encodes CDR1 MNHEY and CDR2 SMNVEV (reference sequence). CDR3 protein: CASSGTEYNSPLHF. CDR3 DNA: TGTGCCAGCAGCGGGACTGAATATAATTCACCCCTCCACTTT.

CDR3 loop: CASSMDSWNQPQHF. The CDR3 DNA follows: TGTGCCAGTAGTATGGACAGTTGGAATCAGCCCCAGCATTTT. The chain links TRBV19 to TRBJ1-5, with a weak D call TRBD1 (6 bases). Trimming cost V 3 bases and J 4 bases, with 10 bases left between them. Germline V gene lookup returns CDR1 LNHDA and CDR2 SQIVND (reference sequence). The CDR3 is 14 amino acids.

This clone was counted a few times. The V and J genes are TRBV9 and TRBJ1-1; no clear D. Looked up from germline, CDR1 is SGDLS and CDR2 is YYNGEE. The CDR3 totals 13 residues. The V gene lost 0 bases and the J gene lost 3 bases, with 6 bases spanning the gap. DNA of the CDR3: TGTGCCAGCAGCGTAGGAGGGCACACTGAAGCTTTCTTT. Translating gives CASSVGGHTEAFF.

The chain has TRBV7-2 and TRBJ1-5; D gene unclear. The V gene's germline CDR1 is SGHTA and CDR2 FQGNSA. The CDR3 runs to 15 residues. Trimming cost V 5 bases and J 0 bases, with 11 bases left between them. The CDR3 here is CASSTPVNSNQPQHF. The CDR3 DNA sequence: TGTGCCAGCAGCACACCAGTAAATAGCAATCAGCCCCAGCATTTT.

The chain has TRBV5-1 and TRBJ2-1; 14 nucleotides agree with TRBD2. In germline, CDR1 is SGHRS, CDR2 YFSETQ. With 3 bases clipped from V and 8 bases from J, the junction kept 4 bases outside the gene matches. This CDR3 is 15 amino acids long. CDR3 nucleotide sequence: TGCGCCAGCAGCTCTGGACTAGCGGGGGGCGATGAGCAGTTCTTC. It encodes CASSSGLAGGDEQFF.